The next 30 T cell receptor beta chains were all read from a single sample in a study of blood T cell repertoires in COVID-19. Libraries were prepared by immunoSEQ multiplex PCR; TCRdb keeps only in-frame clonotypes and omits some of them. The repertoire holds approximately 350,000 clones, about 90% seen once, with 2.5% to 3% in the top ten. Sequenced material: PBMCs or T cells enriched from blood (not recorded which). The receptor source for this set is a woman aged 25 to 39 who had recovered from COVID-19.

The V call is TRBV3-1 (or the pseudogene TRBV3-2), the J call TRBJ2-3, with 10 bases matching TRBD2. CDR3 length: 16 residues. Trimming took 5 bases from V and 4 from J; bases not matched to a gene: 9. Germline V lookup: CDR1 LGHDT, CDR2 YNNKEL (reference sequence). The CDR3 reads CASSWGAGGGADTQYF. In DNA, the CDR3 is TGTGCCAGCAGCTGGGGAGCGGGGGGGGGCGCAGATACGCAGTATTTT.

This clone has only a few counts. The J gene is TRBJ1-2, the V gene TRBV18; 7 bases map to TRBD1. The CDR3 loop spans 18 amino acids. Germline trimming cut 2 bases from V and 4 bases from J; bases unmatched to any gene: 16. Per germline, CDR1 KGHSH and CDR2 LQKENI. The CDR3 reads CASSPSSGQPGAGYGYTF. CDR3 in DNA: TGTGCCAGCTCACCAAGCTCGGGACAGCCCGGGGCCGGCTATGGCTACACCTTC.

CDR3 in DNA: TGCGCCAGCAGCCAAGGGAGTGGAGGAGGTGGCGAGCAGTACTTC. It specifies CASSQGSGGGGEQYF. V gene TRBV4-1 combines with J gene TRBJ2-7; tentative D call: TRBD2 (5 bases). The CDR3 runs to 15 residues. CDR1 and CDR2 from the germline V gene are MGHRA and YSYEKL. The V end was cut by 1 base, the J end by 6 bases, with 16 bases between.

The J gene is TRBJ1-1, the V gene TRBV5-1; 9 positions match TRBD1. The junction had 5 bases not matched to a gene; V was cut back by 4 bases and J by 1 base. In germline, CDR1 is SGHRS, CDR2 YFSETQ. CDR3 length equals 15 residues. The CDR3 nucleotides read TGCGCCAGCAGCGGGGAGGGACAGGGGAACACTGAAGCTTTCTTT. The encoded protein is CASSGEGQGNTEAFF.

The rearrangement uses TRBV19 and TRBJ2-2; D is possibly TRBD2 (7 bases). V was cut by 9 bases and J by 0 bases, with 17 bases left in between. CDR1 and CDR2 (germline): LNHDA, SQIVND (reference sequence). The CDR3 covers 16 residues. The CDR3: CASEAAGHPNTGELFF. CDR3 bases: TGTGCCAGCGAAGCAGCGGGACACCCGAACACCGGGGAGCTGTTTTTT.

V gene TRBV28 combines with J gene TRBJ1-3, with D perhaps TRBD1 (5 bases). V was pared by 5 bases and J by 8 bases, with 19 bases between. The CDR3 is 15 amino acids. Germline-derived CDR1 and CDR2 are MDHEN and SYDVKM. CDR3 DNA: TGTGCCAGCAGTCCTCCAGGGTCACCCCCACACACCATATATTTT. Amino acid sequence: CASSPPGSPPHTIYF. The full variable domain, with the rest looked up from reference TRBV28 and TRBJ1-3, is DVKVTQSSRYLVKRTGEKVFLECVQDMDHENMFWYRQDPGLGLRLIYFSYDVKMKEKGDIPEGYSVSREKKERFSLILESASTNQTSMYLCASSPPGSPPHTIYFGEGSWLTVV.

The gene calls are TRBV9 and TRBJ1-6; D might be TRBD1 (6 bases). V gave up 4 bases and J gave up 7 bases, with 18 bases separating them. Germline V gene data show CDR1 as SGDLS and CDR2 as YYNGEE. The CDR3 spans 16 residues. The DNA of the CDR3 is TGTGCCAGCAGCTCCCGCCCCGGACAGCCGAATTCACCCCTCCACTTT. Protein: CASSSRPGQPNSPLHF.

The chain recombines TRBV7-9 with TRBJ1-3; D gene ambiguous. V dropped 2 bases and J dropped 0 bases, with 8 bases sitting between them. The CDR3 sequence is 15 residues long. Germline V gene sequence: CDR1 SEHNR, CDR2 FQNEAQ (reference sequence). CDR3 residues: CASSLISFSGNTIYF. The CDR3 coding sequence is TGTGCCAGCAGCTTAATCAGTTTCTCTGGAAACACCATATATTTT. The entire variable domain, with the rest obtained from reference TRBV7-9 and TRBJ1-3, is as follows: DTGVSQNPRHKITKRGQNVTFRCDPISEHNRLYWYRQTLGQGPEFLTYFQNEAQLEKSRLLSDRFSAERPKGSFSTLEIQRTEQGDSAMYLCASSLISFSGNTIYFGEGSWLTVV.

The J gene is TRBJ2-3, the V gene TRBV7-2; 12 positions agree with TRBD2. The ends lost 2 bases at V and 4 bases at J; junction bases unmatched: 4. CDR3 length: 16 residues. Germline CDR1 is SGHTA and CDR2 is FQGNSA. This CDR3 reads CASSLFLAGGSDTQYF. Here the CDR3 DNA reads TGTGCCAGCAGCTTATTCCTAGCGGGAGGGTCAGATACGCAGTATTTT.

V and J are TRBV2 and TRBJ2-7; D perhaps matches TRBD1 (6 bases). V dropped 5 bases and J dropped 4 bases, with 18 bases sitting between them. This CDR3 has 15 amino acids. Germline V CDR1 and CDR2: SNHLY, FYNNEI. CDR3 residues: CASSPPRGRGYEQYF. CDR3 DNA sequence: TGTGCCAGCAGTCCCCCCAGAGGCAGGGGATACGAGCAGTACTTC.

This clone was observed a handful of times. This chain joins TRBV5-1 and TRBJ2-1; D is ambiguous. The CDR3 runs to 17 residues. V shed 4 bases and J shed 0 bases, with 17 bases lying between them. The V gene's germline CDR1 is SGHRS and CDR2 YFSETQ. In DNA, the CDR3 is TGCGCCAGCAGCACCTTCGCCGACCAGGCCTCCTACAATGAGCAGTTCTTC. Its translation: CASSTFADQASYNEQFF.

This chain links TRBV5-6 with TRBJ2-2; D is perhaps TRBD1 (6 bases). The CDR3 totals 16 residues. In germline, CDR1 is SGHDT, CDR2 YYEEEE. V dropped 4 bases and J dropped 7 bases, with 20 bases sitting between them. The CDR3: CASSPTLQGWGGELFF. As DNA, the CDR3 is TGTGCCAGCAGCCCTACCCTCCAGGGGTGGGGCGGGGAGCTGTTTTTT.

The rearrangement links TRBV19 to TRBJ2-7; 7 positions match TRBD2. The V segment lost 1 base and the J segment 3 bases; nucleotides outside the gene matches: 6. This CDR3 is built from 15 residues. Germline CDR1 reads LNHDA; CDR2 reads SQIVND (reference sequence). In nucleotides, the CDR3 is TGTGCCAGTAGTATAGGGGCGGGAGTAAACTACGAGCAGTACTTC. This translates into CASSIGAGVNYEQYF.

The chain has TRBV5-6 and TRBJ2-7; maybe TRBD2 (5 bases). V lost 1 base, J lost 1 base, and 12 bases lay in between. This CDR3 is built from 15 residues. Germline V CDR1 and CDR2: SGHDT, YYEEEE. CDR3 sequence: CASSLMGSGSYEQYF. The CDR3 DNA follows: TGTGCCAGCAGCTTGATGGGGAGTGGTTCCTACGAGCAGTACTTC.

The chain carries TRBV12-3 or TRBV12-4 and TRBJ1-2, with 8 bases matching TRBD1. The CDR3 length is 13 residues. V was clipped by 2 bases and J by 4 bases; unmatched bases: 0. CDR3 loop: CASSLTGGYGYTF. CDR3 nucleotides: TGTGCCAGCAGTTTAACAGGGGGCTATGGCTACACCTTC.

This clone was observed once. The chain uses TRBV9 and TRBJ2-7; 13 bases line up with TRBD2. The CDR3 is 16 residues long. Unmatched junction bases numbered 3, after V lost 3 bases and J lost 0 bases. The germline V gene has CDR1 SGDLS and CDR2 YYNGEE. The CDR3 bases are TGTGCCAGCAGCGGGACTAGCGGGGGTCCCTCCTACGAGCAGTACTTC. Translating it yields CASSGTSGGPSYEQYF.

The V call is TRBV6-5, the J call TRBJ2-7; the match to TRBD1 covers 7 bases. The V gene end was trimmed by 6 bases and the J gene end by 2 bases; junction bases not matched to a gene: 7. The CDR3 is 14 residues long. Germline V gene sequence: CDR1 MNHEY, CDR2 SVGAGI. This CDR3 is CASSGTANTYEQYF. The CDR3 coding sequence is TGTGCCAGCAGCGGGACAGCCAACACCTACGAGCAGTACTTC.

This clone showed up just a few times. This rearrangement joins TRBV7-2 to TRBJ1-3; 7 bases are a match to TRBD1. CDR1 is SGHTA and CDR2 is FQGNSA in the germline V gene. The CDR3 has 14 amino acids. V lost 5 bases and J lost 3; bases outside the gene matches: 4. This CDR3 is CASSTTGYGNTIYF. The CDR3 DNA sequence: TGTGCCAGCAGCACGACAGGGTATGGAAACACCATATATTTT.

The chain combines TRBV3-1 (or the pseudogene TRBV3-2) with TRBJ2-4; D might be TRBD2 (6 bases). The CDR3 contains 15 residues. The V gene's germline CDR1 is LGHDT and CDR2 YNNKEL (reference sequence). Trimming removed 4 bases at V and 8 bases at J, with 18 bases between. CDR3 sequence (DNA): TGTGCCAGCAGCCTAGCCCTGGGACTGGGGGACATTCAGTACTTC. It is translated as CASSLALGLGDIQYF.

The rearrangement joins TRBV7-2 to TRBJ1-2; D unclear. Germline V gene sequence: CDR1 SGHTA, CDR2 FQGNSA. The CDR3 consists of 13 residues. V was clipped by 2 bases and J by 7 bases, with 11 bases between them. The CDR3 bases are TGTGCCAGCAGCTTAAGAAGGGAGCCTGGCTACACCTTC. This sequence encodes CASSLRREPGYTF.

This clone was seen a single time. The chain has TRBV25-1 and TRBJ1-6, with D hard to call. V was shortened by 0 bases and J by 9 bases, with 18 bases between the two germline ends. In germline, CDR1 is MGHDK, CDR2 SYGVNS. This CDR3 is built from 17 residues. CDR3 amino acids: CASSEYPRRAVVSPLHF. CDR3 DNA: TGTGCCAGCAGTGAATACCCCCGGCGGGCAGTAGTTTCACCCCTCCACTTT.

V and J are TRBV15 and TRBJ1-2, with 10 bases aligning to TRBD1. This CDR3 comprises 14 residues. Germline CDR1 and CDR2: LNHNV and YYDKDF (reference sequence). The junction had 3 bases not matched to a gene; V was cut back by 4 bases and J by 4 bases. CDR3 protein: CATSKDRGPYGYTF. The CDR3, as DNA: TGTGCCACCAGCAAAGACAGGGGGCCCTATGGCTACACCTTC.

The chain carries TRBV29-1 and TRBJ1-2; 7 bases are shared with TRBD1. Trimming at V came to 4 bases and at J to 5 bases, leaving 4 bases not matched to a gene. Germline loops: CDR1 SQVTM, CDR2 ANQGSEA. This CDR3 region has 12 residues. CDR3 coding DNA: TGCAGCGTTGTATCAGGGGGATATGGCTACACCTTC. It is translated as CSVVSGGYGYTF.

The V and J genes are TRBV9 and TRBJ2-3; 8 bases are a match to TRBD1. Germline CDR1 is SGDLS and CDR2 is YYNGEE. V dropped 4 bases and J dropped 0; count of bases not matched to a gene: 7. The CDR3 runs to 16 residues. The CDR3 loop is CASSLRTGTSTDTQYF. The DNA of the CDR3 is TGTGCCAGCAGCCTTCGGACAGGGACTAGCACAGATACGCAGTATTTT.

The V and J genes are TRBV19 and TRBJ2-1; TRBD2 matches at 12 bases. V trimming: 7 bases; J trimming: 5 bases; junction bases outside the gene matches: 6. The CDR3 consists of 15 residues. Germline CDR1 and CDR2: LNHDA and SQIVND (reference sequence). CDR3 amino acids: CASTSGRAPNNEQFF. Here the CDR3 DNA reads TGTGCCAGTACTAGCGGGAGGGCCCCGAACAATGAGCAGTTCTTC.

V and J are TRBV23-1 and TRBJ1-5, with 9 bases matching TRBD1. TRBV23-1 falls under the ORF class, with uncertain function. V lost 4 bases to trimming and J lost 4 bases; unmatched junction nucleotides: 11. The CDR3 has 17 amino acids. CDR3 sequence: CASSPSCAGQGNQPQHF. CDR3 bases: TGCGCCAGCAGTCCTTCATGCGCGGGACAGGGTAATCAGCCCCAGCATTTT.

V gene TRBV18 combines with J gene TRBJ1-4; TRBD1 matches at 7 bases. Germline V lookup: CDR1 KGHSH, CDR2 LQKENI. CDR3 length: 14 residues. V was pared by 4 bases and J by 3 bases, with 2 bases of the junction left unmatched. The CDR3 DNA reads TGTGCCAGCTCACGGGGACAGTCTAATGAAAAACTGTTTTTT. This gives the protein CASSRGQSNEKLFF. The full variable domain, its missing parts supplied by reference TRBV18 and TRBJ1-4, is NAGVMQNPRHLVRRRGQEARLRCSPMKGHSHVYWYRQLPEEGLKFMVYLQKENIIDESGMPKERFSAEFPKEGPSILRIQQVVRGDSAAYFCASSRGQSNEKLFFGSGTQLSVL.

This clone was counted only a few times. The genes are TRBV3-1 (or the pseudogene TRBV3-2) and TRBJ1-3; D is undetermined. This CDR3 spans 14 amino acids. The V and J ends lost 3 bases and 8 bases respectively, with 14 bases between them. The germline V gene encodes CDR1 LGHDT and CDR2 YNNKEL (reference sequence). CDR3 coding DNA: TGTGCCAGCAGCCAGCGGCGACTCCATGACACCATATATTTT. Amino acid sequence: CASSQRRLHDTIYF.

V is TRBV25-1 and J is TRBJ1-1; 11 nucleotides agree with TRBD1. V lost 8 bases and J lost 1; bases outside the gene matches: 3. The CDR3 is 14 amino acids. CDR1 is MGHDK, CDR2 SYGVNS, per germline. The CDR3 DNA sequence: TGTGCCAGCCAAGGGACAGGGGGGAACACTGAAGCTTTCTTT. It codes for CASQGTGGNTEAFF.

This clone was counted once. The V gene is TRBV16, the J gene TRBJ1-1; unclear D gene. The CDR3 is 14 residues long. Germline lookup yields CDR1 KGHSY and CDR2 FQNENV. Trimming stripped 4 bases from V and 3 bases from J, with 12 bases between. In nucleotides, the CDR3 is TGTGCCAGCAGCCCCAGAGCCGGGGACACTGAAGCTTTCTTT. Residues: CASSPRAGDTEAFF.